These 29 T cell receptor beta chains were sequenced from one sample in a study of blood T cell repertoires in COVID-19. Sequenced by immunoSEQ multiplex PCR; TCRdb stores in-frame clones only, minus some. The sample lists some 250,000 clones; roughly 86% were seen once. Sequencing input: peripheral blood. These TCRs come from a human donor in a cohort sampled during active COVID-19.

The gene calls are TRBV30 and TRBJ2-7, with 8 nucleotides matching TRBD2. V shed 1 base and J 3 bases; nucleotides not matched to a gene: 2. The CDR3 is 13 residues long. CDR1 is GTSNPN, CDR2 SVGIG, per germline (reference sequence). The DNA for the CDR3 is TGTGCCTGGAGTGGAAGCGGGAGCTACGAGCAGTACTTC. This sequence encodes CAWSGSGSYEQYF.

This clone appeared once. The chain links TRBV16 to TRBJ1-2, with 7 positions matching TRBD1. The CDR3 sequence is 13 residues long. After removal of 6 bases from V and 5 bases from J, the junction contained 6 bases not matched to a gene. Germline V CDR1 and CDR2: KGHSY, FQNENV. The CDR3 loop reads CASRLPGGYGYTF. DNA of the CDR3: TGTGCCAGCAGGCTTCCAGGGGGGTATGGCTACACCTTC.

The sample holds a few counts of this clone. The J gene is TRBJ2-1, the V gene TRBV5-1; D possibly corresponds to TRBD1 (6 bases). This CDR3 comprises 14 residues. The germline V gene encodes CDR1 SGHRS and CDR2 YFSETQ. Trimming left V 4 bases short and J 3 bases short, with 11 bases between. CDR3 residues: CASSPDRIYNEQFF. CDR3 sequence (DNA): TGCGCCAGCAGCCCCGACAGGATCTACAATGAGCAGTTCTTC.

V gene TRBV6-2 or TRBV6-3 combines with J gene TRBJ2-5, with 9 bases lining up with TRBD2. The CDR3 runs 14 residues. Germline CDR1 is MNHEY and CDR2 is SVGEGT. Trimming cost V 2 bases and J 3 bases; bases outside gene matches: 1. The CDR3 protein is CASSYGGREETQYF. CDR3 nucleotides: TGTGCCAGCAGTTACGGCGGGAGGGAAGAGACCCAGTACTTC.

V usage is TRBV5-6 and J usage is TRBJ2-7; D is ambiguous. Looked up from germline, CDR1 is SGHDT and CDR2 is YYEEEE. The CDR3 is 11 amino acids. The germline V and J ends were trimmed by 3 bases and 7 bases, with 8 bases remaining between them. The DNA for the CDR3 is TGTGCCAGCAGCTCTTCGAGAGAGCAGTACTTC. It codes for CASSSSREQYF.

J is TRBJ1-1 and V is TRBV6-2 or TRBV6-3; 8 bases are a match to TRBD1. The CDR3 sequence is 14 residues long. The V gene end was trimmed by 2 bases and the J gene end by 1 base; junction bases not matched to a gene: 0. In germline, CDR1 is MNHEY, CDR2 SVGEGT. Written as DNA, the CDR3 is TGTGCCAGCAGTTACGGGACAGGGAACACTGAAGCTTTCTTT. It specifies CASSYGTGNTEAFF.

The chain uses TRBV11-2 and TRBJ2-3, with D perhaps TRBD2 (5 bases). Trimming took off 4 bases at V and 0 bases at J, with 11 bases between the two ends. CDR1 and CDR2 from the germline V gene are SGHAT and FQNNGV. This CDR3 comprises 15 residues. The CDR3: CASSSPWTSTDTQYF. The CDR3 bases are TGTGCCAGCAGCTCCCCGTGGACTAGCACAGATACGCAGTATTTT.

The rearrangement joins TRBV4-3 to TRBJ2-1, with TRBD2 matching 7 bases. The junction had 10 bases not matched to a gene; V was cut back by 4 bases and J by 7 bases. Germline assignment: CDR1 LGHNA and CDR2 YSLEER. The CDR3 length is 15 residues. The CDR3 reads CASSPREGFSNEQFF. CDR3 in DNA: TGCGCCAGCAGCCCCAGGGAGGGTTTCTCAAATGAGCAGTTCTTC.

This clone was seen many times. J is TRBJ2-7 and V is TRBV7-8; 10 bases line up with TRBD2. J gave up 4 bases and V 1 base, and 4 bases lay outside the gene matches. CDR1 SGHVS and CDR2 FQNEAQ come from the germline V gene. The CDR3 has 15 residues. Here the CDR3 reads CASSLVLAGGYEQYF. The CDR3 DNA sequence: TGTGCCAGCAGCTTAGTGTTAGCGGGGGGATACGAGCAGTACTTC.

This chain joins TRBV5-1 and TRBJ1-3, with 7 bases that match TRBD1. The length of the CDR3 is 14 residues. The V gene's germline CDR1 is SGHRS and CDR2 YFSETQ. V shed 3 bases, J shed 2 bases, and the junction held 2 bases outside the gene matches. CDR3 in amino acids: CASSSDRAGNTIYF. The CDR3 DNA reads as TGCGCCAGCAGCTCCGACAGGGCTGGAAACACCATATATTTT.

The CDR3, as DNA: TGTGCCTGGACTCCGGGACAGGGTAGCGAGCAGTACTTC. As protein: CAWTPGQGSEQYF. V usage is TRBV30 and J usage is TRBJ2-7, with 9 bases identical to TRBD1. The CDR3 covers 13 residues. J lost 6 bases, V lost 4 bases, and 7 bases had no gene match. The germline CDR1 and CDR2 sequences are GTSNPN and SVGIG (reference sequence).

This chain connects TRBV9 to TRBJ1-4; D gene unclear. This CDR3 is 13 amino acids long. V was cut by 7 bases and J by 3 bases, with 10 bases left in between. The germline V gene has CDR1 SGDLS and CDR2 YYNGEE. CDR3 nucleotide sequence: TGTGCCAGCCGAGGGAAATCTAATGAAAAACTGTTTTTT. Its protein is CASRGKSNEKLFF.

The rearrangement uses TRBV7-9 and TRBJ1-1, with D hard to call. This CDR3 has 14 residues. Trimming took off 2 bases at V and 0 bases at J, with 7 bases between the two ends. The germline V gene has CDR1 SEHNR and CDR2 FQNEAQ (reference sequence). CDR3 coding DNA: TGTGCCAGCAGCTTACAGTCAATGAACACTGAAGCTTTCTTT. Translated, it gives CASSLQSMNTEAFF. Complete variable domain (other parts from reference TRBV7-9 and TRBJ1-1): DTGVSQNPRHKITKRGQNVTFRCDPISEHNRLYWYRQTLGQGPEFLTYFQNEAQLEKSRLLSDRFSAERPKGSFSTLEIQRTEQGDSAMYLCASSLQSMNTEAFFGQGTRLTVV.

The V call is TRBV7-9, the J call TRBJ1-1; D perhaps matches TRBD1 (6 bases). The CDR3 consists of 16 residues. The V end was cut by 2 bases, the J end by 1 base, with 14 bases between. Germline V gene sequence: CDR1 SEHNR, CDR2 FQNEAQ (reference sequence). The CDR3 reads CASSLRSGGENTEAFF. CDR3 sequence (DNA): TGTGCCAGCAGCTTAAGAAGCGGGGGCGAGAACACTGAAGCTTTCTTT. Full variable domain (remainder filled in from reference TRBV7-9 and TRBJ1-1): DTGVSQNPRHKITKRGQNVTFRCDPISEHNRLYWYRQTLGQGPEFLTYFQNEAQLEKSRLLSDRFSAERPKGSFSTLEIQRTEQGDSAMYLCASSLRSGGENTEAFFGQGTRLTVV.

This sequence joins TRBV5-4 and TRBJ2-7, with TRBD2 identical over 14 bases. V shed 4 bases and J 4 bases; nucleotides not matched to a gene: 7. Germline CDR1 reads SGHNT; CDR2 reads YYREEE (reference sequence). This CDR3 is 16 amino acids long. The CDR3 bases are TGTGCCAGCAGCCCGCTCGGGACTAGCGGGAGTTACGAGCAGTACTTC. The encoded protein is CASSPLGTSGSYEQYF.

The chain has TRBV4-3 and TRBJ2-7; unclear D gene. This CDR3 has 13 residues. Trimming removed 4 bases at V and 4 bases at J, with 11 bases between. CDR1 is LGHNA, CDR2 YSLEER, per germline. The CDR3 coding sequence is TGCGCCAGCAGCCGAGACTCCGGGTACGAGCAGTACTTC. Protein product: CASSRDSGYEQYF.

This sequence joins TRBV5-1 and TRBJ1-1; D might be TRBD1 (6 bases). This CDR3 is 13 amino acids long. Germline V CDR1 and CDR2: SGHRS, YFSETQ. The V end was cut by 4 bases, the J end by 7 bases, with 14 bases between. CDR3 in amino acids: CASSTTTGSEAFF. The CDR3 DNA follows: TGCGCCAGCAGCACGACTACAGGGAGTGAAGCTTTCTTT.

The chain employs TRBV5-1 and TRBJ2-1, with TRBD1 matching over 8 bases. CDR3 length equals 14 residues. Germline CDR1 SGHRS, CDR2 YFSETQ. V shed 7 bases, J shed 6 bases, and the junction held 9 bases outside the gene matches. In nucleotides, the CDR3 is TGCGCCAGCGGCTGGCAGGGGGCCGTCAATGAGCAGTTCTTC. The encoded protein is CASGWQGAVNEQFF.

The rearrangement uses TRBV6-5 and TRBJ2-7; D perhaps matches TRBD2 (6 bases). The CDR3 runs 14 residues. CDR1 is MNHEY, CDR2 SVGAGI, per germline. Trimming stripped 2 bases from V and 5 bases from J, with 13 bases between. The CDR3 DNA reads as TGTGCCAGCAGTTACACGGAGGGGATCCACGAGCAGTACTTC. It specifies CASSYTEGIHEQYF.

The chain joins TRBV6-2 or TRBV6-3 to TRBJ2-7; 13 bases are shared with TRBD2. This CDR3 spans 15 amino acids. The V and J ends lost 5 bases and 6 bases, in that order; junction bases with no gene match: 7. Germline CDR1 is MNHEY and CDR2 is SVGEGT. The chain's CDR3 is CASSPGLAGIGEQYF. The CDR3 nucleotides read TGTGCCAGCAGTCCGGGACTAGCGGGAATAGGCGAGCAGTACTTC.

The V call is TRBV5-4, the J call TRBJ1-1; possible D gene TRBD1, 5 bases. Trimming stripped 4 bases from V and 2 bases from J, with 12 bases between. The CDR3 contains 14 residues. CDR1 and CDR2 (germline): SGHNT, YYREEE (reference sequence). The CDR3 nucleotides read TGTGCCAGCAGCGACAGAAACTTAAACACTGAAGCTTTCTTT. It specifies CASSDRNLNTEAFF.

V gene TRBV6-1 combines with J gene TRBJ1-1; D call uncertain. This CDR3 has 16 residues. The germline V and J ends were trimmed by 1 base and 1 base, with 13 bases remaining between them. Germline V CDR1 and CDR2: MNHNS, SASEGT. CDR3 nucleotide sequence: TGTGCCAGCAGTGAAGTCACGGGGAGGAAGAACACTGAAGCTTTCTTT. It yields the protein CASSEVTGRKNTEAFF.

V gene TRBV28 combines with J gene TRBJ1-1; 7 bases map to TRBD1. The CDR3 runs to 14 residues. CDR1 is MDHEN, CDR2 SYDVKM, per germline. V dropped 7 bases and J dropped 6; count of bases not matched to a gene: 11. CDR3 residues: CASILTTGQSEAFF. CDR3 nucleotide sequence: TGTGCCAGCATCCTAACCACGGGACAGTCTGAAGCTTTCTTT.

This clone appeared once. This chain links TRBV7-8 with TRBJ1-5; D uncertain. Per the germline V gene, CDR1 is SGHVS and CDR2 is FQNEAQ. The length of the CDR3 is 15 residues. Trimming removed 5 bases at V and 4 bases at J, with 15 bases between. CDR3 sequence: CASSASRELNQPQHF. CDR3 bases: TGTGCCAGCAGCGCTAGCCGGGAATTGAATCAGCCCCAGCATTTT.

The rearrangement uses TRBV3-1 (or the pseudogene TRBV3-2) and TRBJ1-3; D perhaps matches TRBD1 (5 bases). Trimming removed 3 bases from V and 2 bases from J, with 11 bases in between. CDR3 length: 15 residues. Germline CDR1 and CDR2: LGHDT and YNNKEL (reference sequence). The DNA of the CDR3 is TGTGCCAGCAGCCAGAGTTCAGGGACTGGAAACACCATATATTTT. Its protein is CASSQSSGTGNTIYF.

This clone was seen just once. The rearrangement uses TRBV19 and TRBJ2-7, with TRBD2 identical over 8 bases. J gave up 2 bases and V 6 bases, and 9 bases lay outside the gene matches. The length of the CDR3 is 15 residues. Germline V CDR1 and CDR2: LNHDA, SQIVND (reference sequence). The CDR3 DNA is TGTGCCAGTAGCAACCCCGGGGGGGCTACCTACGAGCAGTACTTC. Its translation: CASSNPGGATYEQYF.

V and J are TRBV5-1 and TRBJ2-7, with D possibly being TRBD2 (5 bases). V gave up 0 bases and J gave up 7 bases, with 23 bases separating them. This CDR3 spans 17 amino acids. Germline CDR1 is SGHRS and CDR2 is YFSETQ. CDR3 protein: CASSLEVTTLISGEQYF. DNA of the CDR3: TGCGCCAGCAGCTTGGAGGTGACGACCCTCATATCGGGGGAGCAGTACTTC.

CDR3 protein: CASSLPGGGGNEQFF. CDR3 coding DNA: TGTGCCAGCAGCTTGCCGGGAGGGGGCGGCAATGAGCAGTTCTTC. V and J are TRBV5-4 and TRBJ2-1; weak D call: TRBD2 (8 bases). From germline, CDR1 is SGHNT and CDR2 YYREEE (reference sequence). Between the trimmed V and J ends, which lost 1 base and 6 bases, there was a span of 14 bases. This CDR3 contains 15 residues.

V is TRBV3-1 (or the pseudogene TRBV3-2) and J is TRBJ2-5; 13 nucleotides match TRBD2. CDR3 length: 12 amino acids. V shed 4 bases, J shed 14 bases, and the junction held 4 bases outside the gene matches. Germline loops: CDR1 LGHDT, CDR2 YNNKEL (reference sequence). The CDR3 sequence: CASSRTSGSSYF. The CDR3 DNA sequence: TGTGCCAGCAGCCGGACTAGCGGGAGTAGTTACTTC.